The clone carrying this T cell receptor beta chain appeared a few times. The source of the sample is a study of T cell changes during pregnancy in multiple sclerosis. Method: immunoSEQ multiplex PCR; TCRdb's copy keeps in-frame clones and lacks some. The sample carries over 70,000 clones, 80% to 95% recorded once. The CDR3 length is 15 residues. With 0 bases removed from V and 3 bases from J, the gap between germline ends came to 11 bases. CDR1 and CDR2 from the germline V gene are MGHRA and YSYEKL. This sequence was found in a female donor in good health, enrolled as a control in a pregnancy study. Sequencing used peripheral blood, obtained in the first trimester of pregnancy. The chain carries TRBV4-1 and TRBJ1-2; perhaps TRBD1 as D (5 bases). The CDR3 loop reads CASSQDTGVHYGYTF. The CDR3 DNA sequence: TGCGCCAGCAGCCAAGACACGGGGGTCCACTATGGCTACACCTTC.